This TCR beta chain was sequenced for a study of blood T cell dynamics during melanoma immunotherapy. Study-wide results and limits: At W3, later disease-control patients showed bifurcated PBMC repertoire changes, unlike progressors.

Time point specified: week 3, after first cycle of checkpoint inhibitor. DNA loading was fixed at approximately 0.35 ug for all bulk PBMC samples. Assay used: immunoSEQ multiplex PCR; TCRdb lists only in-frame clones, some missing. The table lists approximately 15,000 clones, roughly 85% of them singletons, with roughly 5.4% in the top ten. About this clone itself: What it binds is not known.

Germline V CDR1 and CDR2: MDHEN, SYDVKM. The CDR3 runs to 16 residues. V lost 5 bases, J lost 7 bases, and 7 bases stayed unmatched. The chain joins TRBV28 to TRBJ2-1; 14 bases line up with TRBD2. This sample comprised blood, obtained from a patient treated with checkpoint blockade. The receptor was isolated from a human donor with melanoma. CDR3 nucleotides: TGTGCCAGCAGTCTCGGACTAGCGGGAGGTTTTAATGAGCAGTTCTTC. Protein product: CASSLGLAGGFNEQFF.